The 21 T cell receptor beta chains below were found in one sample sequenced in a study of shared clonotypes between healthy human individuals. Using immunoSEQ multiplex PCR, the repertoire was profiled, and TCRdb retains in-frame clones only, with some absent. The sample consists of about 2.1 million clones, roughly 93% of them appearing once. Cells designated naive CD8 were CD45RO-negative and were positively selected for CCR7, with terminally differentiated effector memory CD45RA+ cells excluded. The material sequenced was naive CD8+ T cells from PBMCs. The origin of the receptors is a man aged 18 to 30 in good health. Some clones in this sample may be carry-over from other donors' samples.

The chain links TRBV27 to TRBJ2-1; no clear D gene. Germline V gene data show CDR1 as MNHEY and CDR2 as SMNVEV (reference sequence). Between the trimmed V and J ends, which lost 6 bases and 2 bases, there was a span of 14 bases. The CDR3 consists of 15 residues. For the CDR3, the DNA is TGTGCCAGCAGAATCACTCCATCCGCCTACAATGAGCAGTTCTTC. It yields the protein CASRITPSAYNEQFF.

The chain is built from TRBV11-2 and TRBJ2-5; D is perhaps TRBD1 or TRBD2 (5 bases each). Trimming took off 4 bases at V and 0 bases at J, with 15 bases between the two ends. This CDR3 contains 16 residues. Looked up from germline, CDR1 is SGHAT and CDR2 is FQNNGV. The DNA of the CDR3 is TGTGCCAGCAGCTCGGGCCAGGGACCAAACCAAGAGACCCAGTACTTC. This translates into CASSSGQGPNQETQYF.

The DNA of the CDR3 is TGCAGCGTTGGCAGGGGGCGCCTCGGCGAGCAGTACTTC. This codes for CSVGRGRLGEQYF. The V and J genes are TRBV29-1 and TRBJ2-7; 8 nucleotides align to TRBD1. This CDR3 comprises 13 residues. Germline values: CDR1 SQVTM, CDR2 ANQGSEA. The V segment lost 4 bases and the J segment 6 bases; nucleotides outside the gene matches: 8.

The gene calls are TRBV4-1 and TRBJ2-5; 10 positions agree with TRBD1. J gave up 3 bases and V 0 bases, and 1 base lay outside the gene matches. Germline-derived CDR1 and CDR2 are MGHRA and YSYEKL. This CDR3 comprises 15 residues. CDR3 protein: CASSQDGTGEETQYF. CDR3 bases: TGCGCCAGCAGCCAAGACGGGACAGGGGAAGAGACCCAGTACTTC.

The CDR3 here is CASRPGTGVMETQYF. The CDR3 nucleotides are TGTGCCAGCAGACCTGGTACAGGGGTTATGGAGACCCAGTACTTC. V is TRBV6-6 and J is TRBJ2-5; 7 nucleotides line up with TRBD1. This CDR3 contains 15 residues. Looked up from germline, CDR1 is MNHNY and CDR2 is SVGAGI (reference sequence). V dropped 6 bases and J dropped 5; count of bases not matched to a gene: 12.

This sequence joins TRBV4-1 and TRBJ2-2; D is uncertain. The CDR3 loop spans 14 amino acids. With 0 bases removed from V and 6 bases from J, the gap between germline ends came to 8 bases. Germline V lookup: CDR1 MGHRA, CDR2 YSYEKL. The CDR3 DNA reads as TGCGCCAGCAGCCAAGAGATAGATGCCGGGGAGCTGTTTTTT. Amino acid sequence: CASSQEIDAGELFF.

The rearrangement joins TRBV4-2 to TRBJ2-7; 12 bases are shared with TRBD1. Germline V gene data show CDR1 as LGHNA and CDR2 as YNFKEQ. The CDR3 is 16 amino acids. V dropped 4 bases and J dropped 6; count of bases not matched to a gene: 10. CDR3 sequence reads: CASSLQTGTGGSEQYF. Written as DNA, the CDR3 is TGTGCCAGCAGCCTACAAACCGGGACAGGGGGCTCCGAGCAGTACTTC.

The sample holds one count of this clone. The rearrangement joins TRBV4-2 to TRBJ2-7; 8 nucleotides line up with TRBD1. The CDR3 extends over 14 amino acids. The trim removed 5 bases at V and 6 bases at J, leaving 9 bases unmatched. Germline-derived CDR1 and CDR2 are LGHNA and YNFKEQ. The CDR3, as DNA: TGTGCCAGCAGCGCCCGACAGGGGATAGGCGAGCAGTACTTC. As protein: CASSARQGIGEQYF.

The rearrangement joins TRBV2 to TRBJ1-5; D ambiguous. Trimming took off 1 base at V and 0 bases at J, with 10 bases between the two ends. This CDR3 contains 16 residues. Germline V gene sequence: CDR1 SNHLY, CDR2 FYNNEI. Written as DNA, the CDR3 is TGTGCCAGCAGTGAAGGTCTAGTCGTTAGCAATCAGCCCCAGCATTTT. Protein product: CASSEGLVVSNQPQHF.

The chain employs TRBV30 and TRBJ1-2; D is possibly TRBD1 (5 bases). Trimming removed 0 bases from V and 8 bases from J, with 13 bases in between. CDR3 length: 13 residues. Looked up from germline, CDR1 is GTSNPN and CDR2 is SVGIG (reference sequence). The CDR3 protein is CAWSVGHARGYTF. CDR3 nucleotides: TGTGCCTGGAGTGTAGGACACGCTAGAGGCTACACCTTC.

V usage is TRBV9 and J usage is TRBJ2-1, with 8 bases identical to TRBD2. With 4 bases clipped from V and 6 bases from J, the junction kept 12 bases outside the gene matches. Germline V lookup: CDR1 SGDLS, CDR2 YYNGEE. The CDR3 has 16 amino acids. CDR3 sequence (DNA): TGTGCCAGCAGCTCCAGCGGGGCGGGAGGCGGCAATGAGCAGTTCTTC. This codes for CASSSSGAGGGNEQFF.

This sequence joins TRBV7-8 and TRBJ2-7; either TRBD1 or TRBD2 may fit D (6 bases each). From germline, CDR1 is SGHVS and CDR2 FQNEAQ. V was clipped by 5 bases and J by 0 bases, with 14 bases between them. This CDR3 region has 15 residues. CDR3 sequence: CASSLGGSGSYEQYF. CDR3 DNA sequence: TGTGCCAGCAGCCTAGGGGGTAGCGGCTCCTACGAGCAGTACTTC.

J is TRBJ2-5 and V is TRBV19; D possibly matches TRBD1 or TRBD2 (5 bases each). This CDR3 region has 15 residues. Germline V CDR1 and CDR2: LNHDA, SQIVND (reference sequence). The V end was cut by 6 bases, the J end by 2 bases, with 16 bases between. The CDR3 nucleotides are TGTGCCAGTAGCCAGGGAGCTCGCAGACAAGAGACCCAGTACTTC. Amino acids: CASSQGARRQETQYF.

As DNA, the CDR3 is TGCAGTGCTAGAGATAATCAGCCCCAGCATTTT. Translated, it gives CSARDNQPQHF. The chain has TRBV20-1 and TRBJ1-5, with D hard to call. Germline assignment: CDR1 DFQATT and CDR2 SNEGSKA (reference sequence). Trimming stripped 0 bases from V and 4 bases from J, with 1 base between. The CDR3 extends over 11 amino acids.

This CDR3 reads CASSLESGEGQPQHF. Written as DNA, the CDR3 is TGTGCCAGCAGCTTAGAGTCAGGGGAGGGCCAGCCCCAGCATTTT. V and J are TRBV7-9 and TRBJ1-5; possible D gene TRBD1, 6 bases. V lost 1 base, J lost 7 bases, and 14 bases lay in between. The CDR3 contains 15 residues. CDR1 and CDR2 (germline): SEHNR, FQNEAQ (reference sequence).

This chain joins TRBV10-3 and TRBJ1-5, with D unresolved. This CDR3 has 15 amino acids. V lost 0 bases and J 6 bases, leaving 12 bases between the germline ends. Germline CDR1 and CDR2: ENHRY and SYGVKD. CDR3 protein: CAISESGRSGQPQHF. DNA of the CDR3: TGTGCCATCAGTGAGTCGGGAAGGTCTGGTCAGCCCCAGCATTTT.

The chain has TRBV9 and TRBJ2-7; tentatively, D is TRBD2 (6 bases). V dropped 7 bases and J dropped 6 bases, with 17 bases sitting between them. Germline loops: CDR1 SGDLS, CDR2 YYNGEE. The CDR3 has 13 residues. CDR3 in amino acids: CASAGRAPGEQYF. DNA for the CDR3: TGTGCCAGCGCGGGACGGGCCCCGGGCGAGCAGTACTTC.

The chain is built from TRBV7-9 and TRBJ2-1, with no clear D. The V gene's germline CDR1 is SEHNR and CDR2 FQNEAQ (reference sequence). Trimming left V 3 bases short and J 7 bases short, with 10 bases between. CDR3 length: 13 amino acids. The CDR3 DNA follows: TGTGCCAGCAGCTTGCCCATGCCGAATGAGCAGTTCTTC. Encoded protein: CASSLPMPNEQFF.

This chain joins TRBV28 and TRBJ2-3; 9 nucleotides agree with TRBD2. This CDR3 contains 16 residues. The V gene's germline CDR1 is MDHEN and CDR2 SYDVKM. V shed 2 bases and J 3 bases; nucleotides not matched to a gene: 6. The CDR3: CASSLNSGSITDTQYF. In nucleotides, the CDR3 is TGTGCCAGCAGTTTAAATAGCGGGAGTATTACAGATACGCAGTATTTT.

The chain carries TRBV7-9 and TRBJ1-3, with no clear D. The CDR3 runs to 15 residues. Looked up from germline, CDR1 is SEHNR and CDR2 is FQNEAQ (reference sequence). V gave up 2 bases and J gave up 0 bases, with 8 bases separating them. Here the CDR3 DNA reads TGTGCCAGCAGCTTATCAGCTTACTCTGGAAACACCATATATTTT. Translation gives CASSLSAYSGNTIYF.

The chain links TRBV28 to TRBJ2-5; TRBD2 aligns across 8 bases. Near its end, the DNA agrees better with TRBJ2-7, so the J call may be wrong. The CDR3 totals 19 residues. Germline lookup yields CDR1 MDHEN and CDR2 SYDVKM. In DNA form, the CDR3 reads TGTGCCAGCAGCCGGGAACGCGGGGGGAAGCGGGACGGCTTTCGCGAGCAGTACTTC. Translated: CASSRERGGKRDGFREQYF.